The 3 T cell receptor beta chains presented below share a single source sample, sequenced in a study of PD-L1 blockade in urothelial cancer. TCRdb's table, derived via immunoSEQ multiplex PCR, lists solely in-frame clones and lacks some. The table lists under 70,000 clones, less than 90% of them singletons. Time point reported: pretreatment peripheral blood. Sequenced material: PBMCs, taken around atezolizumab (anti-PD-L1) treatment. These receptors came from a man in his 70s with urothelial cancer.

The rearrangement joins TRBV18 to TRBJ1-1; 9 bases are a match to TRBD1. The CDR3 has 14 amino acids. V trimming: 3 bases; J trimming: 6 bases; junction bases outside the gene matches: 5. CDR1 and CDR2 from the germline V gene are KGHSH and LQKENI. CDR3 loop: CASSPGTGSSEAFF. The CDR3 bases are TGTGCCAGCTCACCCGGGACAGGGTCGTCTGAAGCTTTCTTT. Combining the CDR3 with reference TRBV18 and TRBJ1-1 gives the whole variable domain NAGVMQNPRHLVRRRGQEARLRCSPMKGHSHVYWYRQLPEEGLKFMVYLQKENIIDESGMPKERFSAEFPKEGPSILRIQQVVRGDSAAYFCASSPGTGSSEAFFGQGTRLTVV.

The chain links TRBV4-1 to TRBJ2-5; D perhaps matches TRBD2 (6 bases). Germline values: CDR1 MGHRA, CDR2 YSYEKL. CDR3 length equals 14 residues. V lost 5 bases to trimming and J lost 5 bases, with 15 bases between them. The CDR3 nucleotides are TGCGCCAGCAGCTTGGGACGGGCGGGGGAGACCCAGTACTTC. This translates into CASSLGRAGETQYF.

The genes are TRBV9 and TRBJ1-4; 8 bases agree with TRBD1. CDR1 and CDR2 (germline): SGDLS, YYNGEE. The CDR3 is made up of 16 amino acids. J was trimmed by 3 bases and V by 0 bases; bases with no gene match: 4. In DNA, the CDR3 is TGTGCCAGCAGCGTAGGGGCCAGGGGGCCTAATGAAAAACTGTTTTTT. Amino acids: CASSVGARGPNEKLFF.